The entry below gives a single TCR beta chain sequence along with its context. Its antigen is still unknown. No qualities accompany the bases; no much larger clone lies one base away. Reading from cysteine to phenylalanine, the CDR3 counts 13 amino acids. The only DNA kept is the CDR3, 39 bases in frame from the first base. Trimming takes 0 bases from V and 4 bases from J, and the germline ends sit 3 bases apart. Via the germline V gene (reference sequence), CDR1 is MNHEY and CDR2 SMNVEV. The source of the sample is a study of T cell repertoires in cytomegalovirus infection (dated by TCRdb to about 2019). Context from the whole study: The peptide stimulations were aimed at well-studied HLA-B-restricted epitopes as well as recently identified HLA-C-restricted CMV epitopes, whose presentation resists viral immunomodulation. The HLA type of each donor mattered for the analysis, because public TCR beta signatures pointed to carriage of CMV infection along with the matching HLA type.

The paper's findings and limits, for the study overall: In both this cohort and an independent roughly 330-donor cohort, the cumulative frequency of public TCR beta family members distinguished carriers of CMV infection plus the relevant HLA type. The ex vivo response was dominated by HLA-C-restricted CMV-specific TCR beta clonotypes, which also provided the single most frequent clonotype in two of eight donors.

The treatment or condition label on this specimen signifies: in vitro stimulation with specific CMV peptide epitopes to enrich CMV-specific T cells. TCRdb lists the instrument as Illumina HiSeq 1500. TCRdb's own reprocessing of the public reads used fastp at Q25 and MiXCR and kept productive beta chains. Each CDR3 protein gets just one entry, which takes the most common genes and DNA from the rows behind it. For this sample there are about a million distinct CDR3 sequences; around 32% appear just once. In total, the top ten clones hold over 11% of the sample. The source is a human donor in good health (CMV status not recorded). Some clones in this sample may be carry-over from other donors' samples. The chain links TRBV27 with TRBJ1-4, with an unclear D gene assignment. Sequenced here: cultured CD8+ T cells from PBMCs, sampled from culture after CMV antigen stimulation. The DNA sequence follows: TGTGCCAGCAGTTTATCCCGTAATGAAAAACTGTTTTTT. It translates as CASSLSRNEKLFF.